One sample yielded the 18 T cell receptor beta chains listed below, sequenced in a study of blood T cell repertoires in COVID-19. Produced via immunoSEQ multiplex PCR; TCRdb's table is partial and in-frame only. Found here are about 97,000 clones, about 80% of them singletons; the top ten hold roughly 4.4%. Material: peripheral blood. These receptors were taken from a human donor in a cohort sampled during active COVID-19.

The chain recombines TRBV4-2 with TRBJ1-2; TRBD1 might be the D (6 bases). This CDR3 comprises 16 residues. Germline V lookup: CDR1 LGHNA, CDR2 YNFKEQ. V was trimmed by 0 bases and J by 4 bases, leaving 15 bases between them. CDR3 protein: CASSQEGGGAGYGYTF. As DNA, the CDR3 is TGTGCCAGCAGCCAAGAAGGAGGGGGGGCAGGCTATGGCTACACCTTC.

The CDR3: CASSMGGTSGVDTQYF. The CDR3 bases are TGTGCCAGTAGTATGGGGGGGACTAGCGGGGTAGATACGCAGTATTTT. V is TRBV19 and J is TRBJ2-3, with TRBD2 matching 13 bases. V lost 3 bases and J lost 5; bases outside the gene matches: 5. Germline V gives CDR1 LNHDA, CDR2 SQIVND (reference sequence). This CDR3 contains 16 residues.

The chain employs TRBV7-9 and TRBJ2-7; 8 bases align to TRBD1. The CDR3 sequence is 15 residues long. In germline, CDR1 is SEHNR, CDR2 FQNEAQ (reference sequence). The V and J ends lost 4 bases and 2 bases, in that order; junction bases with no gene match: 7. This CDR3 reads CASSSYGQGTYEQYF. The CDR3 DNA reads TGTGCCAGCAGCTCCTATGGACAGGGAACCTACGAGCAGTACTTC. The full variable domain, rest sourced from reference TRBV7-9 and TRBJ2-7, is DTGVSQNPRHKITKRGQNVTFRCDPISEHNRLYWYRQTLGQGPEFLTYFQNEAQLEKSRLLSDRFSAERPKGSFSTLEIQRTEQGDSAMYLCASSSYGQGTYEQYFGPGTRLTVT.

The chain uses TRBV9 and TRBJ2-1, with TRBD2 matching over 12 bases. J lost 12 bases, V lost 1 base, and 5 bases had no gene match. From germline, CDR1 is SGDLS and CDR2 YYNGEE. The CDR3 consists of 14 residues. This CDR3 reads CASSVSSGGAGQFF. CDR3 coding DNA: TGTGCCAGCAGCGTATCTAGCGGGGGGGCAGGGCAGTTCTTC.

This clone appeared a single time. The genes are TRBV11-1 and TRBJ2-7; D is ambiguous. The V gene's germline CDR1 is SGHAT and CDR2 FQDESV (reference sequence). V lost 6 bases and J 3 bases, leaving 12 bases between the germline ends. This CDR3 spans 13 amino acids. This chain's CDR3 is CASRDGRNYEQYF. The CDR3 DNA is TGTGCCAGCAGAGATGGCCGCAACTACGAGCAGTACTTC.

This chain uses TRBV7-2 with TRBJ2-2; D is unresolved. Germline V gene data show CDR1 as SGHTA and CDR2 as FQGNSA. V lost 2 bases and J lost 8, with 9 bases in between. The CDR3 has 13 residues. CDR3 DNA sequence: TGTGCCAGCAGCTTATTTAACGGGGGGGAGCTGTTTTTT. Translated, it gives CASSLFNGGELFF.

CDR3 residues: CASSDSGVNTQYF. The CDR3, as DNA: TGTGCCAGCAGTGACTCGGGAGTCAATACGCAGTATTTT. This chain connects TRBV6-4 to TRBJ2-3; TRBD2 is a possible D gene (5 bases). Germline V gives CDR1 MRHNA, CDR2 SNTAGT. With 0 bases removed from V and 7 bases from J, the gap between germline ends came to 8 bases. This CDR3 comprises 13 residues.

V is TRBV6-6 and J is TRBJ2-1; tentatively, D is TRBD2 (5 bases). Germline V gene sequence: CDR1 MNHNY, CDR2 SVGAGI (reference sequence). V was clipped by 6 bases and J by 6 bases, with 15 bases between them. CDR3 length equals 14 residues. CDR3 coding DNA: TGTGCCAGCAGCTTCGGGCTAGCTAGCAATGAGCAGTTCTTC. As protein: CASSFGLASNEQFF.

This clone was observed a few times. This chain links TRBV4-3 with TRBJ2-3; a weak D match, TRBD1 (5 bases). V lost 0 bases and J lost 4, with 14 bases in between. Looked up from germline, CDR1 is LGHNA and CDR2 is YSLEER. The CDR3 loop spans 16 amino acids. As DNA, the CDR3 is TGCGCCAGCAGCCAAGAGGCCCCCACACAGGCAGATACGCAGTATTTT. It is translated as CASSQEAPTQADTQYF.

The chain couples TRBV4-3 to TRBJ2-2; 8 bases map to TRBD2. V lost 0 bases and J lost 5; bases outside the gene matches: 5. The CDR3 runs 16 residues. Germline lookup yields CDR1 LGHNA and CDR2 YSLEER. The CDR3 loop is CASSQDNGGGTGELFF. The CDR3 DNA sequence: TGCGCCAGCAGCCAAGATAACGGGGGGGGAACCGGGGAGCTGTTTTTT.

The CDR3 spells CASSQDRSPGAEAFF. The DNA for the CDR3 is TGCGCCAGCAGCCAAGATAGGTCACCAGGGGCTGAAGCTTTCTTT. The J gene is TRBJ1-1, the V gene TRBV4-3; maybe TRBD1 (6 bases). V dropped 0 bases and J dropped 6 bases, with 14 bases sitting between them. Germline lookup yields CDR1 LGHNA and CDR2 YSLEER. CDR3 length equals 15 residues.

In nucleotides, the CDR3 is TGCGCCAGCAGCCAAGATCTGGGACAGGGATATAATTCACCCCTCCACTTT. It encodes CASSQDLGQGYNSPLHF. The chain has TRBV4-3 and TRBJ1-6; 9 bases fit TRBD1. Germline CDR1 reads LGHNA; CDR2 reads YSLEER. V lost 0 bases and J lost 4; bases outside the gene matches: 4. This CDR3 contains 17 residues.

The J gene is TRBJ1-1, the V gene TRBV5-4; D is possibly TRBD1 (6 bases). V was pared by 0 bases and J by 4 bases, with 13 bases between. Germline values: CDR1 SGHNT, CDR2 YYREEE (reference sequence). This CDR3 is 15 amino acids long. The CDR3 is CASSLANQGFTEAFF. For the CDR3, the DNA is TGTGCCAGCAGCTTGGCCAACCAGGGGTTCACTGAAGCTTTCTTT.

This rearrangement joins TRBV6-2 or TRBV6-3 to TRBJ2-3, with 11 bases identical to TRBD2. Germline V gives CDR1 MNHEY, CDR2 SVGEGT. V shed 4 bases and J 3 bases; nucleotides not matched to a gene: 3. The CDR3 loop spans 15 amino acids. The CDR3 loop is CASSSPSGGTDTQYF. For the CDR3, the DNA is TGTGCCAGCAGTTCCCCTAGCGGGGGGACAGATACGCAGTATTTT.

V is TRBV13 and J is TRBJ2-3; unclear D gene. CDR1 PRHDT and CDR2 FYEKMQ come from the germline V gene (reference sequence). V was clipped by 0 bases and J by 7 bases, with 11 bases between them. There are 14 residues in the CDR3. For the CDR3, the DNA is TGTGCCAGCAGCTTAGGTCGGGTTTTGCATACGCAGTATTTT. This translates into CASSLGRVLHTQYF.

This clone was recorded only once. This chain joins TRBV20-1 and TRBJ1-2; D gene ambiguous. The CDR3 extends over 15 amino acids. V was trimmed by 3 bases and J by 8 bases, leaving 22 bases between them. Per the germline V gene, CDR1 is DFQATT and CDR2 is SNEGSKA (reference sequence). Here the CDR3 reads CSASGPGSPVVGYTF. For the CDR3, the DNA is TGCAGTGCTAGTGGACCGGGATCCCCAGTGGTAGGCTACACCTTC.

The V call is TRBV19, the J call TRBJ2-7, with TRBD1 matching 7 bases. Germline V gene data show CDR1 as LNHDA and CDR2 as SQIVND (reference sequence). The CDR3 has 14 residues. Unmatched junction bases numbered 16, after V lost 5 bases and J lost 12 bases. The chain's CDR3 is CASSPRSWGQPVYF. The CDR3 DNA reads as TGTGCCAGTAGTCCCAGGTCCTGGGGACAGCCCGTGTACTTC.

Here the CDR3 DNA reads TGTGCCAGCAGCTCGGTAGGGGGGAACACTGAAGCTTTCTTT. Its protein is CASSSVGGNTEAFF. The chain carries TRBV5-6 and TRBJ1-1, with a tentative D call TRBD1 (6 bases). CDR3 length: 14 amino acids. Germline values: CDR1 SGHDT, CDR2 YYEEEE. V lost 3 bases and J 1 base, leaving 10 bases between the germline ends.